The sequence of this T cell receptor beta chain was determined in a study of T cell changes during pregnancy in multiple sclerosis. Profiled with immunoSEQ multiplex PCR; TCRdb holds only in-frame clones, not every one. The sample lists under 45,000 clones, around nine tenths seen once, with 0.67% in the top ten. Germline lookup yields CDR1 SEHNR and CDR2 FQNEAQ (reference sequence). This CDR3 is 14 amino acids long. The V and J ends lost 7 bases and 0 bases, in that order; junction bases with no gene match: 1. The source of this sequence is a female donor with multiple sclerosis, enrolled in a pregnancy study. The specimen comprised CD4+ T cells from peripheral blood mononuclear cells, sampled in the first trimester of pregnancy. The chain has TRBV7-9 and TRBJ2-2; 8 bases are a match to TRBD1. In DNA form, the CDR3 reads TGTGCCAGCACGACAGGGGCGAACACCGGGGAGCTGTTTTTT. Its translation: CASTTGANTGELFF.